Below, 8 T cell receptor beta chains from the same sample are listed, as sequenced in a study of regulatory T cells in long-lasting Graves disease. Time point: persistent/refractory GD, antithyroid drugs over 5 years with positive TRAb. After RNA was extracted from PBMCs, the TCR library was made from it. The TCR beta library used iRepertoire HTBI primers with Arm-PCR amplification of CDR3. TCRdb recomputed calls from the multiplex PCR reads with MiXCR, one row per CDR3 protein. Of around 510,000 distinct CDR3 sequences listed, about a fifth are singletons. Sequencing was performed on peripheral blood mononuclear cells (PBMCs), taken when the disease was refractory, from a patient treated with antithyroid drugs. Source of these receptors: a female donor with Graves disease.

J is TRBJ2-2 and V is TRBV11-1; 7 positions match TRBD1. Trimming at V came to 2 bases and at J to 9 bases, leaving 9 bases not matched to a gene. Germline V gene lookup returns CDR1 SGHAT and CDR2 FQDESV (reference sequence). This CDR3 region has 15 residues. CDR3 sequence (DNA): TGTGCCAGCAGCTTAACGCTACAGGGGAACAGGGAGCTGTTTTTT. It specifies CASSLTLQGNRELFF.

This clonotype was seen at least ten times. The CDR3 sequence is CASTTRLIQETQYF. CDR3 nucleotides: TGTGCCAGCACGACGAGGCTTATCCAGGAGACCCAGTACTTC. The chain recombines TRBV11-2 with TRBJ2-5; D remains unclear. This CDR3 has 14 residues. Germline-derived CDR1 and CDR2 are SGHAT and FQNNGV. V dropped 7 bases and J dropped 5 bases, with 17 bases sitting between them.

This clonotype was counted ten times or more. V and J are TRBV7-9 and TRBJ2-5, with no clear D. The CDR3 has 14 amino acids. The germline V and J ends were trimmed by 5 bases and 5 bases, with 15 bases remaining between them. Germline values: CDR1 SEHNR, CDR2 FQNEAQ (reference sequence). The DNA for the CDR3 is TGTGCCAGCAGCCTCGGTCGGACCTGGGAGACCCAGTACTTC. Its translation: CASSLGRTWETQYF.

This clonotype occurred many times. This rearrangement joins TRBV6-1 to TRBJ2-5; TRBD2 matches at 12 bases. The ends lost 6 bases at V and 5 bases at J; junction bases unmatched: 10. CDR1 is MNHNS, CDR2 SASEGT, per germline. This CDR3 contains 16 residues. CDR3 sequence reads: CASRRTSGVGRETQYF. CDR3 coding DNA: TGTGCCAGCAGGCGGACTAGCGGGGTGGGGAGGGAGACCCAGTACTTC.

This clonotype was counted only a few times. The chain uses TRBV20-1 and TRBJ1-5; unclear D gene. CDR3 length: 13 amino acids. The germline CDR1 and CDR2 sequences are DFQATT and SNEGSKA (reference sequence). Between the trimmed V and J ends, which lost 6 bases and 0 bases, there was a span of 9 bases. The CDR3 spells CSAAGYSNQPQHF. The DNA of the CDR3 is TGCAGTGCGGCCGGTTATAGCAATCAGCCCCAGCATTTT.

This clonotype was seen only a few times. The chain couples TRBV4-2 to TRBJ2-7; 9 bases map to TRBD2. This CDR3 is built from 16 residues. Germline lookup yields CDR1 LGHNA and CDR2 YNFKEQ. Trimming cost V 0 bases and J 5 bases; bases outside gene matches: 8. CDR3 DNA: TGTGCCAGCAGCCAAGATCGGTTAGCGGGAGCCGACGAGCAGTACTTC. Amino acids: CASSQDRLAGADEQYF.

The table lists this clonotype with many counts. The V and J genes are TRBV12-3 or TRBV12-4 and TRBJ2-7; tentatively, D is TRBD1 (6 bases). The V gene lost 6 bases and the J gene lost 0 bases, with 15 bases spanning the gap. The CDR3 extends over 15 amino acids. The CDR3 DNA is TGTGCCAGCAGGACCACAGGGCCAAGCTCCTACGAGCAGTACTTC. It specifies CASRTTGPSSYEQYF.

This clonotype was seen a handful of times. The rearrangement uses TRBV5-1 and TRBJ2-4, with D perhaps matching TRBD1 (5 bases). The CDR3 spans 13 residues. The V end lost 0 bases, the J end lost 8 bases, and 9 bases lay between the germline ends. CDR1 and CDR2 from the germline V gene are SGHRS and YFSETQ. The CDR3 nucleotides read TGCGCCAGCAGCTTGGAGGGGTTGGACATTCAGTACTTC. This codes for CASSLEGLDIQYF.